The text below deals with one TCR beta chain. The target of this receptor is not known. The input lacks base qualities; no much larger clone sits a single base away. Library preparation used the immunoSEQ multiplex PCR assay. The clones in this table, taken by TCRdb from immuneACCESS, are in-frame only. Not every clone is retained; where verified, under half of the shortfall comes from an unresolved V gene, and the cause of the rest is unknown. For this sample the table gives 55,000 to 75,000 clones, of which over 75% were detected only once. The top ten clones comprise roughly 2.4% of the sample. According to the germline V gene, CDR1 reads SGHAT and CDR2 reads FQNNGV. Cut back by 2 bases and 4 bases, the V and J ends lie 14 bases apart. Including the terminal cysteine and phenylalanine, the CDR3 comprises 15 residues. The kept DNA is CDR3 alone, 45 bases in frame from the first base. The data were taken from a study of control samples from healthy donors and cancer patients (dated by TCRdb to the early 2020s).

The sample taken for sequencing was PBMCs. The origin of this receptor is a woman aged 45-60 years with head and neck cancer. The V and J genes are TRBV11-2 and TRBJ1-1; TRBD1 is a possible D gene, resting on 6 matching bases. The nucleotide sequence reads TGTGCCAGCAGCTTATTGGGGGCGCGGGGCACTGAAGCTTTCTTT. Its amino acids are CASSLLGARGTEAFF.